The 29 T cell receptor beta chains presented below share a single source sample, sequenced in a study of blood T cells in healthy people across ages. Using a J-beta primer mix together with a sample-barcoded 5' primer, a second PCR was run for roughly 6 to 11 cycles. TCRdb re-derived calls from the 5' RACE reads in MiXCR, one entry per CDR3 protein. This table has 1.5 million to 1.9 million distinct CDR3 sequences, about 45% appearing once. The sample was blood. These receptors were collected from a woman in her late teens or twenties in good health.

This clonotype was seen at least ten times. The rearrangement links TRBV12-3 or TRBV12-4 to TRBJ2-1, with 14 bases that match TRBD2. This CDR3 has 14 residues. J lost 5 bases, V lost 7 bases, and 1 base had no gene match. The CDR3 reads CASTGLAGDNEQFF. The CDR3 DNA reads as TGTGCCAGCACGGGACTAGCGGGGGACAATGAGCAGTTCTTC.

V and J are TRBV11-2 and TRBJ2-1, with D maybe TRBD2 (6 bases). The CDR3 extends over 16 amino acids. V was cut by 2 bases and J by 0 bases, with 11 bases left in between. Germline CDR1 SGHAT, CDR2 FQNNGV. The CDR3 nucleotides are TGTGCCAGCAGCTTAAATCGGGAGTACTCCTACAATGAGCAGTTCTTC. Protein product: CASSLNREYSYNEQFF.

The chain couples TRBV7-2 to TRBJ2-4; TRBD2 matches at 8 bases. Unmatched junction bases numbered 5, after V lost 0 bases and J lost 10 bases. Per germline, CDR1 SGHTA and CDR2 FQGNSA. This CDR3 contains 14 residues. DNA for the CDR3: TGTGCCAGCAGCTTAGCCAGCGGGGGTGCTATTCAGTACTTC. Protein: CASSLASGGAIQYF.

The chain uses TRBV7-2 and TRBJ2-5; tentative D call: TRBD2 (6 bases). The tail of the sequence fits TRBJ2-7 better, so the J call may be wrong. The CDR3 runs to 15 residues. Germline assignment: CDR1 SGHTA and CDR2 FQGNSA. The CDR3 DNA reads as TGTGCCAGCAGCCCGGGACTGCCTGCCCCCTACGAGCAGTACTTC. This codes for CASSPGLPAPYEQYF.

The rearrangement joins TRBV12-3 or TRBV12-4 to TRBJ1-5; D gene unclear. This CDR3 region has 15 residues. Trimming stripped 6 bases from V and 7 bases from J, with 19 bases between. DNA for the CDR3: TGTGCCAGCAGCCCAGCCCTAATCTCTGCCCAGCCCCAGCATTTT. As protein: CASSPALISAQPQHF.

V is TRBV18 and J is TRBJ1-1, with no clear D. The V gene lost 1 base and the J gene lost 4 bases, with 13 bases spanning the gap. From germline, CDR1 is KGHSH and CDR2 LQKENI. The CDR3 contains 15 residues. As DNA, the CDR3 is TGTGCCAGCTCACCACTTTCCAGGCGGGTCACTGAAGCTTTCTTT. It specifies CASSPLSRRVTEAFF.

The CDR3 reads CASSLVETAPYGYTF. CDR3 sequence (DNA): TGTGCCAGCAGTTTAGTGGAAACAGCGCCTTATGGCTACACCTTC. The V call is TRBV12-3 or TRBV12-4, the J call TRBJ1-2, with D uncertain. The ends were cut back, 1 base at V and 5 bases at J, with 14 bases in the middle. The CDR3 is made up of 15 amino acids.

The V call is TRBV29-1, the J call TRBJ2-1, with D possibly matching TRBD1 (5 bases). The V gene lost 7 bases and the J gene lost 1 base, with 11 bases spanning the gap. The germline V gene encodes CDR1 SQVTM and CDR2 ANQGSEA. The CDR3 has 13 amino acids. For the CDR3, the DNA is TGCAGCGGGCATGGGGCATCCTACAATGAGCAGTTCTTC. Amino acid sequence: CSGHGASYNEQFF.

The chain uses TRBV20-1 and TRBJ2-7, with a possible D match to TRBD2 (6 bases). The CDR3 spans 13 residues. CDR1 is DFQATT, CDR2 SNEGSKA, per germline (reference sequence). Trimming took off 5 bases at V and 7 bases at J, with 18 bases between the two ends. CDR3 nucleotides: TGCAGTGCTGACCCCGGGGGTTACAATGAGCAGTACTTC. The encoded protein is CSADPGGYNEQYF.

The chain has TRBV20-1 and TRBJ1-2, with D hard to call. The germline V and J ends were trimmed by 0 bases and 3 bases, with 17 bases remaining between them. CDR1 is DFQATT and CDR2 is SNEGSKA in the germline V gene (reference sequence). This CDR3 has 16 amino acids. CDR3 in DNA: TGCAGTGCTAGAGATTGGCCCTCCTCGCCCGACTATGGCTACACCTTC. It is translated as CSARDWPSSPDYGYTF.

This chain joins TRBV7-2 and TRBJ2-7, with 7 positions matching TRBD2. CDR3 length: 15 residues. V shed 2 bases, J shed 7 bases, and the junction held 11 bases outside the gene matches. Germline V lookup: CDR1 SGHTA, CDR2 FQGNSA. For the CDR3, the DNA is TGTGCCAGCAGCTTAAGTTGGACTAGTTACAATGAGCAGTACTTC. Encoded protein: CASSLSWTSYNEQYF.

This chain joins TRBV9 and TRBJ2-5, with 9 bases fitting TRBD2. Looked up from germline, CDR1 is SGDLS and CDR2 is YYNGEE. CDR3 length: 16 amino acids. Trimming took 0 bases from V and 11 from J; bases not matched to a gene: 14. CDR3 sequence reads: CASSVEGGGASNEQYF. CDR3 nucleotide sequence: TGTGCCAGCAGCGTAGAGGGCGGGGGGGCATCCAATGAGCAGTACTTC.

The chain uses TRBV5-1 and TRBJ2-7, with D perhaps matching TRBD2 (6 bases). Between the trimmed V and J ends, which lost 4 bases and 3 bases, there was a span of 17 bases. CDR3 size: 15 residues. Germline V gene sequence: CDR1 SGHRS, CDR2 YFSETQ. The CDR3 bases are TGCGCCAGCAGCCCTGCTCCGGGAGCTCGCTACGAGCAGTACTTC. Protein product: CASSPAPGARYEQYF.

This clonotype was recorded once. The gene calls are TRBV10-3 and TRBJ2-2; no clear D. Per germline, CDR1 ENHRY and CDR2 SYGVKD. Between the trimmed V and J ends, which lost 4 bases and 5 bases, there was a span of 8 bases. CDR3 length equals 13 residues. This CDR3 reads CAISATGTGELFF. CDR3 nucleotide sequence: TGTGCCATCAGTGCGACCGGGACCGGGGAGCTGTTTTTT.

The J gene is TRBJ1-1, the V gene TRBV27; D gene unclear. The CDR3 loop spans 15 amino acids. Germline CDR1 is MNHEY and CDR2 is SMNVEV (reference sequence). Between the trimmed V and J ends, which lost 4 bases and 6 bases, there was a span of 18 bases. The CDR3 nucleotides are TGTGCCAGCAGTTACCTCCCCCAAGGTTCTGCTGAAGCTTTCTTT. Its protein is CASSYLPQGSAEAFF.

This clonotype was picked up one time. CDR3 residues: CASSLVWVTDTQYF. CDR3 DNA: TGTGCCAGCAGTTTAGTTTGGGTTACGGATACGCAGTATTTT. This chain joins TRBV12-3 or TRBV12-4 and TRBJ2-3; D is uncertain. CDR3 size: 14 residues. The V gene lost 1 base and the J gene lost 6 bases, with 11 bases spanning the gap.

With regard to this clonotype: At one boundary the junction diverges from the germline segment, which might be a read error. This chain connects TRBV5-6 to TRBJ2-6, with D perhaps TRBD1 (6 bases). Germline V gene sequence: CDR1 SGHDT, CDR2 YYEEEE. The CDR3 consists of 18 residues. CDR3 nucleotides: TGTGCCAGCAGCCTTCTTATGGGCTGGGGGCCTGGGGTCAACGTCCTGACTTTC. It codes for CASSLLMGWGPGVNVLTF.

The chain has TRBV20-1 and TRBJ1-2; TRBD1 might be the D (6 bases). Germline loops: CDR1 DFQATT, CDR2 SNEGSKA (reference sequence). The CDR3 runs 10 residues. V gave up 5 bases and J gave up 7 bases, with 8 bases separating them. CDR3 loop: CSASDSGYTF. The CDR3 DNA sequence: TGCAGTGCTTCGGACAGTGGCTACACCTTC.

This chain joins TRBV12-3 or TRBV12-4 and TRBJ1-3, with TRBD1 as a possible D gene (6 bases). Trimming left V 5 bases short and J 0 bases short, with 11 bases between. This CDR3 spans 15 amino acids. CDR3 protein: CASSAQGGSGNTIYF. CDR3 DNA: TGTGCCAGCAGTGCACAGGGAGGCTCTGGAAACACCATATATTTT.

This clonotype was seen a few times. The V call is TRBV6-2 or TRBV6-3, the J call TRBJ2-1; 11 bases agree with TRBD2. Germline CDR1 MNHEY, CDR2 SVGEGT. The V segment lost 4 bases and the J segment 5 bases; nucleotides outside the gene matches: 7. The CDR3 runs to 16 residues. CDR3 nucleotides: TGTGCCAGCAGTTCGCCACCGGGACTAGCGGACAATGAGCAGTTCTTC. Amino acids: CASSSPPGLADNEQFF.

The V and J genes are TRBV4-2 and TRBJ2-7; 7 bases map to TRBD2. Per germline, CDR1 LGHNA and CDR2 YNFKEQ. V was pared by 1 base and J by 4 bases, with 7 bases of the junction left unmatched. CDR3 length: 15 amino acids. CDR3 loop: CASSQGVTSEYEQYF. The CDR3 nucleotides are TGTGCCAGCAGCCAAGGGGTTACTAGCGAGTACGAGCAGTACTTC.

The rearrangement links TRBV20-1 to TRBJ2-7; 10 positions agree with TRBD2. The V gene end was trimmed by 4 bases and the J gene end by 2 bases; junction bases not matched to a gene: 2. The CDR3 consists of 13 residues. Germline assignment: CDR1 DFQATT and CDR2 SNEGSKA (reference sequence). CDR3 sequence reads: CSAIGTSAYEQYF. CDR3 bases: TGCAGTGCTATCGGGACTAGCGCCTACGAGCAGTACTTC.

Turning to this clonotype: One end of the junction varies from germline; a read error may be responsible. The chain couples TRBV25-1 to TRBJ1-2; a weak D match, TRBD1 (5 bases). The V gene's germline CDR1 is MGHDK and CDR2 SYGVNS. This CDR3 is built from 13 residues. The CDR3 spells CVSSVTGDYGYTF. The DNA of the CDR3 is TGTGTCAGCAGTGTAACGGGGGACTATGGCTACACCTTC.

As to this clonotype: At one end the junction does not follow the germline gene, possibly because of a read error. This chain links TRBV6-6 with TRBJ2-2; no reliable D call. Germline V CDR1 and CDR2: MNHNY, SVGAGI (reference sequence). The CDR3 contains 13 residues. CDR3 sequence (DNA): TGTGCCAGCAATTACTTAAACACCGGGGAGCTGTTTTTT. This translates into CASNYLNTGELFF.

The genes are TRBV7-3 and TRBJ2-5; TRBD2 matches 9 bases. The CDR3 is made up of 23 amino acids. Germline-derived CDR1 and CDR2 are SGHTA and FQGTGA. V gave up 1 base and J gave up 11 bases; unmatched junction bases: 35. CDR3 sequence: CASSLIRCGGRAFKALYYNEQYF. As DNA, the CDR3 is TGTGCCAGCAGCTTAATACGGTGCGGCGGGAGGGCCTTTAAGGCGCTGTATTACAATGAGCAGTACTTC.

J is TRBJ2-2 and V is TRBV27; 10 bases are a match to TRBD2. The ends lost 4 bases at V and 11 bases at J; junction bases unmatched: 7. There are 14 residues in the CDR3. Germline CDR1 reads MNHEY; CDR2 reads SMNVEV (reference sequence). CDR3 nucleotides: TGTGCCAGCAGTTGGTCTAGCGGGGGTGGAGAGCTGTTTTTT. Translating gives CASSWSSGGGELFF.

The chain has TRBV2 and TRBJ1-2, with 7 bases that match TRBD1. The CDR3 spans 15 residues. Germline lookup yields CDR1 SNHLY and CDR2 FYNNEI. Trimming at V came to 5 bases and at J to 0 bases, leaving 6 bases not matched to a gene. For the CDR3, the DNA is TGTGCCAGCAGTTCACAGGGGTTACCTAACTATGGCTACACCTTC. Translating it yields CASSSQGLPNYGYTF.

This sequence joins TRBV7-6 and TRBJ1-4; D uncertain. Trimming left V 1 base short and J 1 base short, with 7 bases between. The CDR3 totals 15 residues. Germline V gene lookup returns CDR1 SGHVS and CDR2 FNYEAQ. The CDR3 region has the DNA TGTGCCAGCAGCTTAGGTGGCGGAACTAATGAAAAACTGTTTTTT. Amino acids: CASSLGGGTNEKLFF.

The CDR3, as DNA: TGTGCCAGCAGTTTAATGGACAGGGCCTACGAGCAGTACTTC. This translates into CASSLMDRAYEQYF. The chain couples TRBV28 to TRBJ2-7; 8 nucleotides match TRBD1. The CDR3 extends over 14 amino acids. CDR1 and CDR2 from the germline V gene are MDHEN and SYDVKM. The V and J ends lost 2 bases and 2 bases, in that order; junction bases with no gene match: 2.